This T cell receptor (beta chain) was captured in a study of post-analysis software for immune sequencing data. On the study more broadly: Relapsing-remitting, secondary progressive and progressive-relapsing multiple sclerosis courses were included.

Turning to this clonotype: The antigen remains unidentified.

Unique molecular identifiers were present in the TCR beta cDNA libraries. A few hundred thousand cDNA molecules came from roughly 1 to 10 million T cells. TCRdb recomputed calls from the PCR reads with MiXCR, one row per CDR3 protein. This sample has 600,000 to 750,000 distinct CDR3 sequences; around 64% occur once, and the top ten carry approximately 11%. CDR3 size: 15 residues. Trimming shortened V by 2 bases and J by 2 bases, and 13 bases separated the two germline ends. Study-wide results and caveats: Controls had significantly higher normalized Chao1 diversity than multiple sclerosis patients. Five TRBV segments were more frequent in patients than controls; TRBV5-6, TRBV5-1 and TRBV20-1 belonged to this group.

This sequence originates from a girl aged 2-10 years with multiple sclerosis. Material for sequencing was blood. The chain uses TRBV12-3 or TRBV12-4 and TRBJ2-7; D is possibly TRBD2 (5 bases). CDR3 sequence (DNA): TGTGCCAGCAGTTTATGGGGAGCGGTTGCCTACGAGCAGTACTTC. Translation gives CASSLWGAVAYEQYF.